The T cell receptor beta chain described here comes from a study of beta chain features in type 1 diabetes (dated by TCRdb to 2016 to 2019). Regarding the research as a whole: Patients and healthy donors did not differ in mean age, gender distribution, total cell number or subset yield. Across all samples, almost 110 million sorted cells were examined, and cell number per subset correlated strongly with RNA yield. The study compared TCRB repertoires of sorted circulating CD4+ T cell subsets between recently diagnosed type 1 diabetes patients and matched healthy donors. Regulatory and stem cell-like memory subsets were obtained from only 8 patients and roughly 8 healthy donors, while naive and central memory subsets were obtained from all 30 or so donors.

The entire amount of isolated RNA was reverse transcribed using the High Capacity cDNA Reverse Transcription Kit, so the sequenced TCRB transcripts were expressed ones. Naive, central memory and regulatory T cell samples underwent deep immunoSEQ sequencing, averaging about 3.57 million total reads per sample. Sorted cells were lysed in RLT buffer and RNA was extracted with DNase-treated RNeasy Micro or Mini kits, depending on cell number. To prevent cross-contamination, every cell subset was processed on its own, while patient and healthy donor samples were processed together. TCRB sequences were amplified from cDNA with the immunoSEQ multiplex PCR, producing 87-bp fragments spanning the CDR3 region. Amplicons were sequenced on the Illumina HiSeq platform. In the paper's pipeline: PCR bias was computationally corrected using synthetic template baselines, reads within Hamming distance 2 were collapsed, and singletons that could not be merged were discarded. Reads were aligned to IMGT to assign V, D and J genes, CDR3 length, and insertions or deletions at six rearrangement sites. Clonotype counts were normalized to sorted cell number within each subset before computing true diversity and Gini coefficients with the tcR R package. Repertoire sharing was quantified using the overlap coefficient calculated on TCRB nucleotide sequences. As a proxy for the pre-selection repertoire, out-of-frame TCRB sequences from naive cells were analyzed. What TCRdb holds here is the immuneACCESS table cut down to in-frame rearrangements. Part of the clones is not present; checked against another copy, under half of the missing clones reflect an unresolved V gene, and the others are unexplained. That table furnishes V, J and clone size, whereas the DNA furnished D and trimming. Within this sample are approximately 730,000 clones, with 10% to 15% of them counted one time only. The ten largest account for about 0.02% of the sample.

A word on this clone: Its antigen target is currently unknown. No qualities accompany the bases; no much larger clone lies one base away.

What the research found in general, with its limitations: Naive, central memory and regulatory TCRB repertoires appeared to be more similar among patients than among healthy donors. Because the HLA sub-analyses included only small numbers of individuals, any influence of HLA type on TCRB rearrangement was left unresolved. In all four CD4+ subsets, TCRB CDR3 length was moderately but significantly shorter in type 1 diabetes patients. Sequencing cDNA rather than genomic DNA could over-represent highly expressing activated cells, although activation and CD3 levels did not differ between groups. PCR might favor shorter templates, but patient and control samples were amplified and corrected together, so any skew would affect both groups equally. Fewer insertions and more nucleotide deletions at VDJ recombination sites were observed in patients with type 1 diabetes, implying thymic rearrangement abnormalities.

Each donor gave one peripheral blood draw, averaging about 120 mL, which was collected into heparinised tubes. A BD FACSAria II was used to sort naive, central memory, regulatory and stem cell-like memory CD4+ T cells with a panel that included CD45RO, CCR7, CD25, CD127, CD95 and CD27. Purity was above 98% for every sorted population. Right away, PBMCs were isolated by Lymphoprep density gradient centrifugation and were stained directly, with no culture step. Samples were stained and sorted in pairs, with one healthy donor and one patient per experiment, so that batch effects were minimized. The CDR3 covers 13 residues, taking in both the cysteine and the phenylalanine. The entry retains the CDR3 DNA only, 39 bases that are in frame from base 1. Based on the germline V gene, the CDR1 and CDR2 sequences are SGHAT and FQNNGV. Relative to germline, V is missing 6 bases and J is missing 4 bases, with 4 bases of the junction outside any gene match.

Sequenced sample: naive CD4+ T cells from blood. In the paper's terms, the cell subset or site label means: true naive CD4+ T cells. The chain employs TRBV11-2 and TRBJ2-5, with TRBD1 identical over 8 junction bases. This receptor was identified in a young man with type 1 diabetes. CDR3 region: CASRSGGVETQYF. DNA sequence: TGTGCCAGCAGGTCAGGGGGCGTAGAGACCCAGTACTTC.